The 14 T cell receptor beta chains in this list originate from one sample, sequenced in a study of CD8+CD57+ T cells in acquired aplastic anemia. It was genomic DNA that served as the template for profiling TCR beta VDJ and CDR3. TCRdb passed the reads through MiXCR, listing each CDR3 protein once. This table has 95,000 to 120,000 distinct CDR3 sequences, around half appearing once. Source material: sorted CD4+, CD8+, or CD8+CD57+ T cells (not recorded which) from PBMCs. All receptors come from a human donor in good health, serving as a control.

This clonotype was found a few times. J is TRBJ2-5 and V is TRBV7-6; 13 nucleotides agree with TRBD2. Germline V gene lookup returns CDR1 SGHVS and CDR2 FNYEAQ. V was pared by 3 bases and J by 5 bases, with 12 bases of the junction left unmatched. The CDR3 covers 18 residues. The CDR3 spells CASSLAPGTSGVVETQYF. The CDR3 nucleotides read TGTGCCAGCAGCTTGGCACCCGGGACTAGCGGGGTTGTGGAGACCCAGTACTTC.

Note on this clonotype: One end of the junction does not line up with germline, which may come from a read error. The V and J genes are TRBV2 and TRBJ2-2, with 13 bases matching TRBD2. Looked up from germline, CDR1 is SNHLY and CDR2 is FYNNEI. The length of the CDR3 is 15 residues. CDR3 in DNA: TGTGCCAGCGGTGAACTAGCGGGAGGGAGCGGGGAGCTGTTTTTT. Amino acids: CASGELAGGSGELFF.

The rearrangement joins TRBV7-9 to TRBJ2-7; 8 nucleotides match TRBD1. The CDR3 is 13 amino acids. V trimming: 6 bases; J trimming: 2 bases; junction bases outside the gene matches: 3. Germline lookup yields CDR1 SEHNR and CDR2 FQNEAQ (reference sequence). The CDR3 loop is CASRSGQAYEQYF. The CDR3 region has the DNA TGTGCCAGCAGGTCGGGACAGGCCTACGAGCAGTACTTC. Filled out from reference TRBV7-9 and TRBJ2-7, the complete variable domain reads DTGVSQNPRHKITKRGQNVTFRCDPISEHNRLYWYRQTLGQGPEFLTYFQNEAQLEKSRLLSDRFSAERPKGSFSTLEIQRTEQGDSAMYLCASRSGQAYEQYFGPGTRLTVT.

The chain links TRBV29-1 to TRBJ2-1, with D possibly being TRBD1 or TRBD2 (7 bases each). Trimming stripped 4 bases from V and 6 bases from J, with 13 bases between. In germline, CDR1 is SQVTM, CDR2 ANQGSEA. The CDR3 runs to 13 residues. CDR3 bases: TGCAGCGTTGCAGGGGGACTAACCAATGAGCAGTTCTTC. Protein: CSVAGGLTNEQFF.

Comments on this clonotype: One end of the junction does not line up with germline, which may come from a read error. The chain is built from TRBV7-6 and TRBJ1-3; D is undetermined. The length of the CDR3 is 14 residues. The germline V gene encodes CDR1 SGHVS and CDR2 FNYEAQ. CDR3 loop: CASSPLNSGNTIYF. The CDR3 DNA follows: TGTGCTAGCAGCCCCCTCAACTCTGGAAACACCATATATTTT.

This clonotype showed up just once. Sequence at one end of the junction differs from germline and may be a read error. The chain recombines TRBV20-1 with TRBJ2-7; TRBD1 agrees at 9 bases. Germline V gene sequence: CDR1 DFQATT, CDR2 SNEGSKA (reference sequence). This CDR3 region has 14 residues. CDR3 residues: CSAILRDRVYERCF. CDR3 sequence (DNA): TGCAGTGCTATCTTAAGGGACAGGGTATACGAGCGGTGCTTC.

This clonotype showed up many times. V usage is TRBV27 and J usage is TRBJ2-7; 7 nucleotides align to TRBD1. With V trimmed by 6 bases and J by 3 bases, 2 bases remained unmatched. Germline V gene sequence: CDR1 MNHEY, CDR2 SMNVEV (reference sequence). The CDR3 is made up of 12 amino acids. This chain's CDR3 is CASRGQVYEQYF. The CDR3 bases are TGTGCCAGCAGAGGACAGGTCTACGAGCAGTACTTC.

This clonotype was picked up many times. The CDR3 bases are TGTGCCTCACGAGATGGGGATGACGGGCCTAACTATGGCTACACCTTC. This gives the protein CASRDGDDGPNYGYTF. The chain joins TRBV5-6 to TRBJ1-2; no reliable D call. CDR3 length: 16 residues. Per the germline V gene, CDR1 is SGHDT and CDR2 is YYEEEE. The V end lost 10 bases, the J end lost 0 bases, and 22 bases lay between the germline ends.

This chain links TRBV2 with TRBJ2-5; 10 bases are a match to TRBD1. The length of the CDR3 is 16 residues. CDR1 and CDR2 (germline): SNHLY, FYNNEI. Trimming cost V 5 bases and J 5 bases; bases outside gene matches: 11. Here the CDR3 reads CASSKSTGGGLETQYF. The CDR3 DNA follows: TGTGCCAGCAGTAAATCGACAGGGGGCGGACTGGAGACCCAGTACTTC.

This clonotype has at least ten counts. The chain uses TRBV20-1 and TRBJ2-3; 7 bases map to TRBD1. CDR3 length: 14 residues. J lost 0 bases, V lost 6 bases, and 6 bases had no gene match. Per the germline V gene, CDR1 is DFQATT and CDR2 is SNEGSKA (reference sequence). DNA of the CDR3: TGCAGTGCCCGGGACAGATATAGCACAGATACGCAGTATTTT. Translated, it gives CSARDRYSTDTQYF.

The sample holds many counts of this clonotype. This rearrangement joins TRBV19 to TRBJ1-3, with unresolved D. V lost 5 bases to trimming and J lost 1 base, with 6 bases between them. The CDR3 has 13 amino acids. Germline V gene sequence: CDR1 LNHDA, CDR2 SQIVND (reference sequence). The CDR3 nucleotides are TGTGCCAGTAGTGGAGGATCTGGAAACACCATATATTTT. Protein product: CASSGGSGNTIYF.

The chain employs TRBV12-3 or TRBV12-4 and TRBJ2-3, with D hard to call. Trimming shortened V by 4 bases and J by 5 bases, and 7 bases separated the two germline ends. The CDR3 totals 12 residues. CDR3 in DNA: TGTGCCAGCAGTTCGAGAGGAGATACGCAGTATTTT. This codes for CASSSRGDTQYF.

The V and J genes are TRBV27 and TRBJ1-2; D not certain. V shed 1 base and J shed 0 bases, with 9 bases lying between them. Germline values: CDR1 MNHEY, CDR2 SMNVEV (reference sequence). The CDR3 sequence is 15 residues long. The CDR3 sequence is CASSLYRGSNYGYTF. CDR3 nucleotides: TGTGCCAGCAGTTTATACCGGGGTTCTAACTATGGCTACACCTTC.

The chain has TRBV9 and TRBJ2-2; 9 bases align to TRBD1. This CDR3 is built from 16 residues. The germline V gene encodes CDR1 SGDLS and CDR2 YYNGEE. V shed 2 bases, J shed 4 bases, and the junction held 6 bases outside the gene matches. DNA for the CDR3: TGTGCCAGCAGCGTCCGGGACAGGGCGTCCACCGGGGAGCTGTTTTTT. This codes for CASSVRDRASTGELFF.